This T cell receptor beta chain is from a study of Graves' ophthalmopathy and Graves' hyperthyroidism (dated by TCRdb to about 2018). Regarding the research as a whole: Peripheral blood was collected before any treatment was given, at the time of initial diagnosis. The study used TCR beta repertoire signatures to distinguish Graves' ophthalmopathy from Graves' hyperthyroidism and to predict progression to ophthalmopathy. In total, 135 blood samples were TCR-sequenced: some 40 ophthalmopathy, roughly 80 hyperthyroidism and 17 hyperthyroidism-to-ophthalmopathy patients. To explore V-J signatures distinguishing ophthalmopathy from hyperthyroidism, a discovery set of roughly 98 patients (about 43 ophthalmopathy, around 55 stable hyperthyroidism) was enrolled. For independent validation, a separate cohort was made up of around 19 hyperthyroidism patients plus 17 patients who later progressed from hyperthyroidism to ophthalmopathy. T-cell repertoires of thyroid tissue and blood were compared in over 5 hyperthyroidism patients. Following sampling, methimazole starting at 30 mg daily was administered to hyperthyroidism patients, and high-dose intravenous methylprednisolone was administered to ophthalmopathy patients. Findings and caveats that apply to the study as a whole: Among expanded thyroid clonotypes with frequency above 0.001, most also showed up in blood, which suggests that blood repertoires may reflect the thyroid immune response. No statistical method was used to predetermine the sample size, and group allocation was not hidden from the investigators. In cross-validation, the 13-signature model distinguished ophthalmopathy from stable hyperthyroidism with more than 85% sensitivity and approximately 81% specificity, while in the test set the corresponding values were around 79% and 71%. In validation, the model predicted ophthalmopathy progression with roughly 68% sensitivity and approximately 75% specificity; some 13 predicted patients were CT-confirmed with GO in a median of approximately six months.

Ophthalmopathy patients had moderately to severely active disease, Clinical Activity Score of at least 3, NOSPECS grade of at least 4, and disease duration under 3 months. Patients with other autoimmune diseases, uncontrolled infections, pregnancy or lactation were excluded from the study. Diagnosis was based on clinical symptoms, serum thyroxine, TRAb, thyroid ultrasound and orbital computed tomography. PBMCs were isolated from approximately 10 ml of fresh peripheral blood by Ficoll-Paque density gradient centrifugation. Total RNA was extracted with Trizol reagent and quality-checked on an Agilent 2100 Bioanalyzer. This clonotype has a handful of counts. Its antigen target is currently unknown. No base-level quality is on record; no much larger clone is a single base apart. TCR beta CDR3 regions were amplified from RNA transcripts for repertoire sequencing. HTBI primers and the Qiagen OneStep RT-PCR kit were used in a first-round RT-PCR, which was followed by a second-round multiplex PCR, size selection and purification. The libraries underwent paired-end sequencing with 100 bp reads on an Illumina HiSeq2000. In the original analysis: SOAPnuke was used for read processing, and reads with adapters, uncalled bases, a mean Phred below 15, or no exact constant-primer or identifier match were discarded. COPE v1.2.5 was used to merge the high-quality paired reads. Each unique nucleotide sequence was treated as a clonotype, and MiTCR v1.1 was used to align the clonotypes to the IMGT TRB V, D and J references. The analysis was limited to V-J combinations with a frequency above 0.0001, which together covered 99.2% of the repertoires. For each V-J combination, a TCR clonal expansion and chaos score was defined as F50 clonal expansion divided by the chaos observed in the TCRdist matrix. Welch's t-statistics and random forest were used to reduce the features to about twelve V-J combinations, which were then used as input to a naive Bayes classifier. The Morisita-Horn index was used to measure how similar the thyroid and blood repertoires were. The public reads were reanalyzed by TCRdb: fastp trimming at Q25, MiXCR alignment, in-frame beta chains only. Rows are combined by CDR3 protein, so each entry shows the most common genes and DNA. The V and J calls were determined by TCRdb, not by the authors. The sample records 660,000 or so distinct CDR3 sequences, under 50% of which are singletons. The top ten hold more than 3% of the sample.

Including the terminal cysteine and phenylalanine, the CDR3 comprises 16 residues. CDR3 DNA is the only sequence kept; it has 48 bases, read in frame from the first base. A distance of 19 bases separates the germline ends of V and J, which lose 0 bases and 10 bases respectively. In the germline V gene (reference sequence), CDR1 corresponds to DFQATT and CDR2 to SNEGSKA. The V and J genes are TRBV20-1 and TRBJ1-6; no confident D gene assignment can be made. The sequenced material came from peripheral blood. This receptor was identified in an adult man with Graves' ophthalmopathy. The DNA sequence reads TGCAGTGCTAGAGACCCCGGTGGAAGGTTTTACTCACCCCTCCACTTT. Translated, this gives CSARDPGGRFYSPLHF.